The 9 T cell receptor beta chains listed next were all sequenced from one sample in a study of T cells expressing NK-cell markers. No DNA is given; TCRdb re-called the 5' RACE reads and lists each CDR3 protein once. The sample table includes about 260,000 distinct CDR3 sequences. The sequencing input was blood T cells: a sorted CD56 or NKG2C T cell subset, CD4+ or CD8+ T cells, or bulk PBMC T cells (not recorded which). The source of these receptors is a man in his late teens or twenties in good health.

CDR3 in amino acids: CASLRGGSYGYTF. V and J are TRBV12-3 or TRBV12-4 and TRBJ1-2; the D gene TCRdb calls, TRBD1, cannot be checked with no DNA. CDR3 size: 13 residues.

The chain uses TRBV28 and TRBJ2-1; TCRdb proposes TRBD1, but this gene call is untestable without DNA. This CDR3 comprises 16 residues. Germline V gives CDR1 MDHEN, CDR2 SYDVKM. The CDR3 reads CASSLTGTNTNNEQFF.

The rearrangement joins TRBV7-7 to TRBJ2-1; the TCRdb call, TRBD2, lacks DNA for checking. Germline V lookup: CDR1 SSHAT, CDR2 FNYEAQ (reference sequence). The CDR3 contains 15 residues. CDR3 in amino acids: CASSLTSGGYNEQFF.

The chain links TRBV5-1 to TRBJ2-3; TCRdb indicates TRBD2, and absent DNA this call remains unverified. Germline V gene lookup returns CDR1 SGHRS and CDR2 YFSETQ. The CDR3 consists of 16 residues. The CDR3 loop reads CASGRLAGDSTDTQYF.

The chain recombines TRBV27 with TRBJ2-1; TCRdb reports TRBD1, a call that lacks DNA to check it against. The CDR3 has 15 amino acids. Per germline, CDR1 MNHEY and CDR2 SMNVEV (reference sequence). The CDR3 region is CASSSHGSLGGEQFF.

The chain couples TRBV5-1 to TRBJ2-2. The CDR3 runs to 15 residues. Germline CDR1 and CDR2: SGHRS and YFSETQ. The CDR3 loop reads CASSLDRKNSGELFF. Full variable domain (missing parts from reference TRBV5-1 and TRBJ2-2): KAGVTQTPRYLIKTRGQQVTLSCSPISGHRSVSWYQQTPGQGLQFLFEYFSETQRNKGNFPGRFSGRQFSNSRSEMNVSTLELGDSALYLCASSLDRKNSGELFFGEGSRLTVL.

The chain has TRBV6-1 and TRBJ2-3; TCRdb gives TRBD1 as the D gene, but with no DNA this cannot be confirmed. This CDR3 is 13 amino acids long. CDR1 and CDR2 from the germline V gene are MNHNS and SASEGT. CDR3 residues: CASSPGTPDTQYF.

The chain has TRBV20-1 and TRBJ1-1. Germline CDR1 reads DFQATT; CDR2 reads SNEGSKA (reference sequence). The CDR3 is 15 residues long. CDR3 protein: CSARDRSHSNTEAFF.

Considering frequency, this clonotype is medium-sized. The CDR3 sequence: CASSDSAGQTYEQYF. The rearrangement joins TRBV28 to TRBJ2-7; TCRdb names TRBD1, which stays unverified in the absence of DNA. Germline V CDR1 and CDR2: MDHEN, SYDVKM. CDR3 length: 15 residues.